This TCR beta chain was documented in a study of early T cells in non-severe SARS-CoV-2 infection. Individually, cDNA molecules had unique molecular identifiers attached to them. TCRdb re-derived calls from the 5' RACE reads in MiXCR, one entry per CDR3 protein. This table holds under 35,000 distinct CDR3 sequences, 5% to 7% found once. This clonotype appeared many times. What it recognizes is unknown. V was clipped by 8 bases and J by 8 bases, with 12 bases between them. This CDR3 spans 12 amino acids. Germline V gene data show CDR1 as LNHDA and CDR2 as SQIVND (reference sequence). Study-level results: Lookups in VDJdb leaned toward anti-spike CD8 responses and missed private and CD4 specificities.

This receptor was taken from an adult who was a healthcare worker with PCR-confirmed SARS-CoV-2 infection or an uninfected control (not recorded which). The specimen was whole blood. V gene TRBV19 combines with J gene TRBJ1-4; TRBD1 might be the D (6 bases). The CDR3 DNA is TGTGCCAGTCAAGGGGGTAACGAAAAACTGTTTTTT. The encoded protein is CASQGGNEKLFF.